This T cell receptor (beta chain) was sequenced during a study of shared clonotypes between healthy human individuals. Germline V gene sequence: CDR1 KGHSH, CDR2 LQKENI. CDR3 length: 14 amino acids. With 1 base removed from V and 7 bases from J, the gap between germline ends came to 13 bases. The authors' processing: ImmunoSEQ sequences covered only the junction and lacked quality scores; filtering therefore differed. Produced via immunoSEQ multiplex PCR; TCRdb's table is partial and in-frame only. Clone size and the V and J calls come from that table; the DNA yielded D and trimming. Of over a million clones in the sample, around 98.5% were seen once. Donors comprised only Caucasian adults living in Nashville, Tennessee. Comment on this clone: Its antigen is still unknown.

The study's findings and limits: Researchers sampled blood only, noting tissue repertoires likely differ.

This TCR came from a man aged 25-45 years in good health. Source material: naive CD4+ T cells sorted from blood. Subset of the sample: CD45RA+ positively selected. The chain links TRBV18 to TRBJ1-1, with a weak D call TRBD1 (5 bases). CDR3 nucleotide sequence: TGTGCCAGCTCACCACTTACGGGGGAGATTGAAGCTTTCTTT. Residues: CASSPLTGEIEAFF.